This TCR beta chain was identified during a study of T cell responses to AZD1222 COVID-19 vaccine. Measured with immunoSEQ multiplex PCR; TCRdb has only the in-frame clones, and not every one. The repertoire has 150,000 to 200,000 clones, about 83% of them found once; the top ten carry 0.85% to 1.1%. Whole-study results and caveats: Spike-specific TCR breadth and depth grew following two AZD1222 doses.

Concerning this clone itself: Antigen: not known.

The sample was peripheral blood, taken 28 days after the second AZD1222 dose. The clonotype originates from an adult who received the AZD1222 COVID-19 vaccine.

The CDR3 coding sequence is TGTGCCAGCTCCCGGGACAGATCCTACAATGAGCAGTTCTTC. It yields the protein CASSRDRSYNEQFF. V and J are TRBV6-5 and TRBJ2-1, with 7 bases lining up with TRBD1. Germline CDR1 and CDR2: MNHEY and SVGAGI. V lost 8 bases, J lost 1 base, and 5 bases stayed unmatched. This CDR3 has 14 residues.